This entry concerns a single TCR beta chain. The CDR3 runs 15 residues. Trimming shortened V by 7 bases and J by 6 bases, and 24 bases separated the two germline ends. Germline V lookup: CDR1 SQVTM, CDR2 ANQGSEA. The data stem from a study of CD8 T cells in Susac syndrome. Reverse transcription of about 0.5 to 1 ug RNA was carried out with random hexamers. TCR beta CDR3 was amplified by immunoSEQ covering 54 Vbeta and 13 Jbeta. TCRdb independently ran MiXCR on the immunoSEQ multiplex PCR reads; one entry per CDR3 protein. The table has about 300,000 distinct CDR3 sequences, approximately 85% seen once; the top ten hold around 0.21%.

The TCR sequence derives from a human donor with multiple sclerosis. The specimen was CD8+ T cells from PBMCs. The rearrangement joins TRBV29-1 to TRBJ1-2; D is perhaps TRBD1 (5 bases). The CDR3 protein is CSGGEMFWGYDGYTF. CDR3 in DNA: TGCAGCGGTGGAGAGATGTTCTGGGGGTACGATGGCTACACCTTC. The full variable domain, completed using reference TRBV29-1 and TRBJ1-2, is SAVISQKPSRDICQRGTSLTIQCQVDSQVTMMFWYRQQPGQSLTLIATANQGSEATYESGFVIDKFPISRPNLTFSTLTVSNMSPEDSSIYLCSGGEMFWGYDGYTFGSGTRLTVV.